This T cell receptor beta chain was sequenced in a study of blood T cells in healthy people across ages (dated by TCRdb to between 2015 and 2016). The study in broad terms: Template switching captured roughly one uniquely barcoded TCR beta cDNA molecule per two T cells in model experiments. To track age-related changes in TCR beta repertoire diversity, the study relied on deep sequencing normalized with unique cDNA molecular identifiers. Using the same blood draw, the study looked at two additional independent replicas of 1 million unique cDNA reads for two donors, one aged 18 to 30 and the other aged 80 or older. Four age groups were formed from the donors: young (average about 17 years), middle-aged (around 41), aged (about 62) and long-lived (about 80).

Donors were 39 systemically healthy Caucasian individuals from Russia aged roughly 6 to 95 years. Around 9.9 milliliters of peripheral blood were collected from each donor into EDTA-treated Vacutainer tubes. Ficoll-Paque density-gradient centrifugation was used to isolate PBMCs, with at least 7 million obtained per sample. Trizol reagent was used to extract total RNA from PBMCs, with at least 6 micrograms per sample. The percentages of naive CD45RAhigh/CD27high T cells were determined by flow cytometry on a PBMC aliquot from every donor. This clonotype was detected a few times. It lacks a known antigen. No quality values exist for individual bases; no much larger clone is one base distant. Receptor libraries were prepared by 5' RACE. The instrument was an Illumina HiSeq 2500. A second PCR of about 7 to 12 cycles was run with a J-beta primer mix and a sample-barcoded 5' primer. A template-switch 5' adaptor carrying 12 random nucleotides introduced a unique molecular identifier onto each TCR beta cDNA molecule. Each sample yielded at least 3 million CDR3-containing paired-end reads. First-strand cDNA was synthesized from all RNA with the Mint cDNA synthesis kit, primed by a TRBC-specific oligonucleotide. Following uracil-DNA glycosylase treatment, all cDNA underwent a first 18-cycle PCR with the universal primers M1SS and BC2_uni_R. On the study's bioinformatics: Each sample was normalized by randomly selecting 1 million high-quality reads, each carrying a distinct molecular identifier. Instead of being binned into consensus sequences, reads with shared molecular identifiers were discarded. MiTCR, with a Q25 quality threshold and the strictest error-elimination algorithm, was used for CDR3 identification, clonotype clustering and error correction. Lower-bound total TCR beta diversity was estimated with a nonparametric unseen species model using Euler transformation. In-frame beta chains were kept once TCRdb had trimmed the public reads at Q25 with fastp and called clones with MiXCR. CDR3 protein sequences are deduplicated, and each keeps its most common genes and DNA. These V and J calls originate from TCRdb's pipeline instead of the authors' own analysis. The sample table contains 800,000 to 1,300,000 distinct CDR3 sequences; only one count was recorded for roughly a quarter of them. The top ten constitute approximately 0.71% of the sample.

Via the germline V gene, CDR1 is SGHVS and CDR2 FNYEAQ. Reading from cysteine to phenylalanine, the CDR3 counts 15 amino acids. This entry keeps only the CDR3 DNA: 45 bases, framed from base 1. The investigation overall reported the following: Estimates of total diversity based on one million sequenced T cells were regarded as lower bounds and as underestimates. The long-lived group showed more naive CD4+ T cells, fewer expanded clones and increased TCR diversity than the aged group, suggesting age selection. Since profiling was done on bulk unsorted PBMCs, naive and antigen-experienced compartments could not be conclusively compared. A strong correlation was found between observed TCR beta diversity and the percentage of naive T cells measured by flow cytometry. Observed TCR beta diversity per million T cells fell roughly linearly with age, and a significant reduction was already apparent by age roughly 40. Because the CMV infection status of the donors was unknown, age-related changes in expanded clonotypes may potentially have been confounded.

This sample was shared with a second study, whose subject was T cells of mothers and their children. The second publication reports: Donors were nine systemically healthy Caucasian individuals: three mothers and their six children. cDNA synthesis consumed the entire amount of extracted RNA, loaded at approximately 1.6 ug RNA in each 15 ul reaction. In the second PCR, sample barcodes and 2-4 random nucleotides were introduced via the M1S primer. Each mother yielded over 9 million TCR beta CDR3 reads and each child roughly 2.9 million reads. In both related and unrelated pairs, thymic selection shapes the output of TCR recombination in a similar way, with inherited differences having only a minor effect. Related mother-child pairs always showed normalized repertoire overlap that was slightly higher than in unrelated mother-child pairs, though the difference was never significant. Persistent microchimeric T cell clones were not detected, at a sensitivity of approximately 100 clones per million clonotypes. To look for features that set related mother-child pairs apart from unrelated individuals, the researchers ran deep NGS to compare the TCR beta repertoires of mothers and children. The mean age was roughly 44 +/- 4 years for the mothers and 11 +/- 4 years for the children. After adapter ligation was performed with NEBNext reagents, the libraries were sequenced on an Illumina HiSeq 2000 with 100+100 nt paired-end reads. To prevent cross-contamination, the mother and child libraries were prepared one month apart and sequenced in separate runs. For each donor, somewhere between about 450,000 and 2,000,000 distinct TCR beta clonotypes were identified. Naive TCR beta clonotypes were estimated from low-frequency clonotypes matched to each donor's FACS-determined naive share, without sorting.

Sequenced: blood. The sequence derives from a girl aged 2 to 10 in good health. The receptor chain draws on TRBV7-6 and TRBJ2-5; the D element might be TRBD1 or TRBD2, as each aligns at 5 bases. The J call is uncertain, as TRBJ2-7 better fits the DNA end. The CDR3 corresponds to CASSPLLGDLYEQYF. The DNA reads TGTGCCAGCAGCCCGCTCTTAGGGGACCTCTACGAGCAGTACTTC.